One and the same sample provided the 8 T cell receptor beta chains below, sequenced in a study of blood T cell repertoires in COVID-19. The repertoire was sequenced with immunoSEQ multiplex PCR; TCRdb's copy has only in-frame clones and lacks some. The data show roughly 140,000 clones, approximately 90% seen once. The material sequenced was peripheral blood. All receptors come from a woman aged 55-69 years with active or convalescent COVID-19.

The V call is TRBV3-1 (or the pseudogene TRBV3-2), the J call TRBJ1-5; D perhaps matches TRBD1 (6 bases). Germline CDR1 reads LGHDT; CDR2 reads YNNKEL (reference sequence). This CDR3 is built from 18 residues. V was cut by 0 bases and J by 0 bases, with 15 bases left in between. CDR3 sequence: CASSQDEGGGHSNQPQHF. The CDR3 DNA reads as TGTGCCAGCAGCCAAGACGAAGGGGGGGGCCATAGCAATCAGCCCCAGCATTTT.

This chain uses TRBV5-4 with TRBJ1-2, with a possible D match to TRBD1 (5 bases). Per germline, CDR1 SGHNT and CDR2 YYREEE (reference sequence). The ends were cut back, 2 bases at V and 8 bases at J, with 13 bases in the middle. This CDR3 comprises 13 residues. DNA for the CDR3: TGTGCCAGCAGCTTAATACAGGTCCGGGGCTACACCTTC. As protein: CASSLIQVRGYTF. Filled out from reference TRBV5-4 and TRBJ1-2, the complete variable domain reads ETGVTQSPTHLIKTRGQQVTLRCSSQSGHNTVSWYQQALGQGPQFIFQYYREEENGRGNFPPRFSGLQFPNYSSELNVNALELDDSALYLCASSLIQVRGYTFGSGTRLTVV.

The chain is built from TRBV5-4 and TRBJ2-3; TRBD2 aligns across 10 bases. This CDR3 is built from 15 residues. V trimming: 1 base; J trimming: 3 bases; junction bases outside the gene matches: 2. Germline CDR1 is SGHNT and CDR2 is YYREEE (reference sequence). CDR3 bases: TGTGCCAGCAGCTTGCGAGCGGGGGGGACAGATACGCAGTATTTT. Translated: CASSLRAGGTDTQYF.

V and J are TRBV7-2 and TRBJ2-2; 8 bases fit TRBD2. CDR3 length: 16 amino acids. Looked up from germline, CDR1 is SGHTA and CDR2 is FQGNSA. With V trimmed by 7 bases and J by 7 bases, 14 bases remained unmatched. CDR3 protein: CASNPGRGGLGGELFF. The CDR3 region has the DNA TGTGCCAGCAACCCCGGTCGGGGGGGCCTGGGCGGGGAGCTGTTTTTT. The variable domain in full, completed from reference TRBV7-2 and TRBJ2-2, reads GAGVSQSPSNKVTEKGKDVELRCDPISGHTALYWYRQSLGQGLEFLIYFQGNSAPDKSGLPSDRFSAERTGGSVSTLTIQRTQQEDSAVYLCASNPGRGGLGGELFFGEGSRLTVL.

The sample holds a few counts of this clone. The V and J genes are TRBV5-6 and TRBJ2-5, with 10 nucleotides matching TRBD2. Germline V gene lookup returns CDR1 SGHDT and CDR2 YYEEEE. The CDR3 runs to 15 residues. J lost 5 bases, V lost 2 bases, and 6 bases had no gene match. CDR3 sequence reads: CASSFRAGGIETQYF. CDR3 nucleotides: TGTGCCAGCAGCTTCCGAGCGGGGGGGATCGAGACCCAGTACTTC.

CDR3 sequence (DNA): TGTGCCAGCACCCGACTAGCGGGGGGGTCCGGGGAGCTGTTTTTT. As protein: CASTRLAGGSGELFF. The gene calls are TRBV7-2 and TRBJ2-2, with 14 bases matching TRBD2. This CDR3 has 15 residues. V lost 7 bases and J lost 6; bases outside the gene matches: 4. The germline V gene has CDR1 SGHTA and CDR2 FQGNSA.

CDR3 nucleotides: TGTGCCAGCAGCGTGCCGGGACAGGGGAATTCACCCCTCCACTTT. This gives the protein CASSVPGQGNSPLHF. The rearrangement links TRBV7-9 to TRBJ1-6; 10 nucleotides align to TRBD1. CDR3 length: 15 residues. Germline assignment: CDR1 SEHNR and CDR2 FQNEAQ (reference sequence). J was trimmed by 7 bases and V by 5 bases; bases with no gene match: 5. Complete variable domain (other parts from reference TRBV7-9 and TRBJ1-6): DTGVSQNPRHKITKRGQNVTFRCDPISEHNRLYWYRQTLGQGPEFLTYFQNEAQLEKSRLLSDRFSAERPKGSFSTLEIQRTEQGDSAMYLCASSVPGQGNSPLHFGNGTRLTVT.

The rearrangement joins TRBV11-2 to TRBJ1-2; TRBD1 matches 10 bases. This CDR3 spans 14 amino acids. Germline V lookup: CDR1 SGHAT, CDR2 FQNNGV. V was clipped by 5 bases and J by 5 bases; unmatched bases: 5. CDR3 sequence reads: CASSPGTGVYGYTF. CDR3 in DNA: TGTGCCAGCAGCCCTGGGACAGGGGTGTATGGCTACACCTTC.